Given below is one TCR beta chain in context. This sample is part of a study of blood T cell repertoires in COVID-19. The V gene lost 8 bases and the J gene lost 6 bases, with 17 bases spanning the gap. There are 13 residues in the CDR3. Germline V gene data show CDR1 as MNHNY and CDR2 as SVGAGI (reference sequence). TCRdb's copy holds only in-frame clones and misses some; the assay was immunoSEQ multiplex PCR. The sample contains approximately 120,000 clones, 81% of which appear only once. The source of this sequence is a human donor in a cohort sampled during active COVID-19. The chain recombines TRBV6-6 with TRBJ2-7; tentatively, D is TRBD2 (5 bases). The sequenced sample was peripheral blood. CDR3 amino acids: CASGSVTGLEQYF. The CDR3, as DNA: TGTGCCAGCGGCTCCGTAACCGGACTCGAGCAGTACTTC.